The T cell receptor (beta chain) described here comes from a study of T cells in localized non-small cell lung cancer. Only in-frame clones appear in the TCRdb table, and some are missing; sequencing was by immunoSEQ multiplex PCR. The sample carries about 11,000 clones, more than 90% recorded once. With V trimmed by 5 bases and J by 0 bases, 12 bases remained unmatched. This CDR3 spans 17 amino acids. Germline V CDR1 and CDR2: SEHNR, FQNEAQ (reference sequence). J is TRBJ1-2 and V is TRBV7-9; 7 nucleotides match TRBD1. The source was peripheral blood, collected before any cancer treatment. This receptor was obtained from a male donor older than 55 with stage III lung adenocarcinoma. The chain's CDR3 is CASSPRGQALANYGYTF. Here the CDR3 DNA reads TGTGCCAGCAGCCCCCGTGGACAGGCTTTAGCTAACTATGGCTACACCTTC.